The source of this T cell receptor beta chain is a study of T-cell reconstitution after alpha-beta-depleted transplantation in children. Germline CDR1 KGHSH, CDR2 LQKENI. The CDR3 has 14 residues. Trimming left V 2 bases short and J 5 bases short, with 12 bases between. TCRbeta library construction was performed incorporating unique molecular identifiers. TCRdb independently ran MiXCR on the PCR reads; one entry per CDR3 protein. The table has hundreds of thousands of distinct CDR3 sequences, about 31% seen once. This clonotype was seen more than once but under ten times. The rearrangement uses TRBV18 and TRBJ1-1; D gene uncertain. The specimen comprised PBMCs from the stem cell graft donor, sampled from the stem cell graft. The receptor's source is a human donor who donated a stem cell graft to a child with aplastic anemia. CDR3: CASSPVKDGTEAFF. The DNA of the CDR3 is TGTGCCAGCTCACCAGTAAAGGACGGAACTGAAGCTTTCTTT.